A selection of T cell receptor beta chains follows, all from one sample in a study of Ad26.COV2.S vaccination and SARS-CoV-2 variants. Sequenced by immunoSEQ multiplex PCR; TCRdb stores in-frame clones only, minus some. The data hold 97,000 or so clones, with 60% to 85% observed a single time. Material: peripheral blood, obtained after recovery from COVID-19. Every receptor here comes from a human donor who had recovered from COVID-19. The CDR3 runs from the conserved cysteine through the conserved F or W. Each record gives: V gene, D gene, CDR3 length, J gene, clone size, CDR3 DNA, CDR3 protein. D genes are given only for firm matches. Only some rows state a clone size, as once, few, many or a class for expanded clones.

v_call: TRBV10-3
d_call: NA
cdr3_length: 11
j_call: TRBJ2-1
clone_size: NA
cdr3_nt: TGTGCCACCGGTAGGCGTACTGAGCAGTTCTTC
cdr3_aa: CATGRRTEQFF

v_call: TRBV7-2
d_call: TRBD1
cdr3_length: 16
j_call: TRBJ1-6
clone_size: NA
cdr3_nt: TGTGCCAGCAGCCCCAGAGGACAGGGGGTAAATTCACCCCTCCACTTT
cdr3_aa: CASSPRGQGVNSPLHF

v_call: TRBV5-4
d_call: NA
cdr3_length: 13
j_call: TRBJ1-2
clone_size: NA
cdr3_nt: TGTGCCAGCAGCTTAGCAGGGGTCTATGGCTACACCTTC
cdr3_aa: CASSLAGVYGYTF

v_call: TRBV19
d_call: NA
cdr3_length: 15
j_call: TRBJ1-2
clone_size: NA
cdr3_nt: TGTGCCAGTAGTATGGCCCCCCCCGTGTGGCATGGCTACACCTTC
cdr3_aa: CASSMAPPVWHGYTF

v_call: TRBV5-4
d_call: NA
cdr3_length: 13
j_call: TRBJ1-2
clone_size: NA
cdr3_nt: TGTGCCAGCAGCCGGGACCGCGGCTATGGCTACACCTTC
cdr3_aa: CASSRDRGYGYTF

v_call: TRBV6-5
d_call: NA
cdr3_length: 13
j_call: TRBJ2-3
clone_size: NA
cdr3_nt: TGTGCCAGCAGTCGCGCCGTTGTCGATACGCAGTATTTT
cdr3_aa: CASSRAVVDTQYF

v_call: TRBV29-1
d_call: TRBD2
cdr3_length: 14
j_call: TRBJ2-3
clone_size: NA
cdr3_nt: TGCAGCGTTGAGGATAGCGGGGGAACAGATACGCAGTATTTT
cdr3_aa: CSVEDSGGTDTQYF

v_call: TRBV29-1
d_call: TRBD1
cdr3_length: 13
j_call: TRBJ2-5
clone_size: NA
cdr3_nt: TGCAGCGTTGACTCGACAGGGCAAGAGACCCAGTACTTC
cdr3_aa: CSVDSTGQETQYF

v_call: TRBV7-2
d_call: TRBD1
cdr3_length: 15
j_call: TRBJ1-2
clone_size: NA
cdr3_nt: TGTGCCAGCAGCCGTGGGGACAGACAGCCCTATGGCTACACCTTC
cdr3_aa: CASSRGDRQPYGYTF

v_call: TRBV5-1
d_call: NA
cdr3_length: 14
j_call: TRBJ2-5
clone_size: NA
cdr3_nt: TGCGCCAGCCTCGCTGGACCCAGCCAAGAGACCCAGTACTTC
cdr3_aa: CASLAGPSQETQYF

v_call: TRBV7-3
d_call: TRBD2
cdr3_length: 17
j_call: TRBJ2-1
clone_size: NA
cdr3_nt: TGTGCCAGCAGCTTAAATATCGGGGGGACCAGCTACAATGAGCAGTTCTTC
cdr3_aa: CASSLNIGGTSYNEQFF

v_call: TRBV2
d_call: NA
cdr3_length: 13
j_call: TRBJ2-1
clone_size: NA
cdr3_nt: TGTGCCAGCAGCCCCGACGGGTACAATGAGCAGTTCTTC
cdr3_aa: CASSPDGYNEQFF

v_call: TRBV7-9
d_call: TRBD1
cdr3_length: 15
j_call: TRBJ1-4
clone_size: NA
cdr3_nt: TGTGCCAGCAGCACAGGACAGGCCCGAGGTGAAAAACTGTTTTTT
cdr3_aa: CASSTGQARGEKLFF

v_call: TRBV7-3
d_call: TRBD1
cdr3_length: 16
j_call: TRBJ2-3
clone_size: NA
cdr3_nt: TGTGCCAGCAGCTTCGGGACAGCACCTAGCACAGATACGCAGTATTTT
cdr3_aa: CASSFGTAPSTDTQYF

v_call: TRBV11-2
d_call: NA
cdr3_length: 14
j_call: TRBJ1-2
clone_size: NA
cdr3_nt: TGTGCCAGCAGCGTAGGAACCGGGGGCTATGGCTACACCTTC
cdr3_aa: CASSVGTGGYGYTF

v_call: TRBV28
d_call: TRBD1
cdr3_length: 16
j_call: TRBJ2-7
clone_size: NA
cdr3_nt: TGTGCCAGCAGTCTAACATCGATACAGGGGGACCACGAGCAGTACTTC
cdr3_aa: CASSLTSIQGDHEQYF

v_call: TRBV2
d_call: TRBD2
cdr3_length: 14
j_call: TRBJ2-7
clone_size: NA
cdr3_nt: TGTGCCAGCAGCCAGACGGGAGGGAGATACGAGCAGTACTTC
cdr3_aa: CASSQTGGRYEQYF

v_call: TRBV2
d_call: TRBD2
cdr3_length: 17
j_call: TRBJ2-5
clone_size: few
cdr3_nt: TGTGCCAGCAGTGAAGGTGCTAGCGGGGATTTTCAAGAGACCCAGTACTTC
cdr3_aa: CASSEGASGDFQETQYF

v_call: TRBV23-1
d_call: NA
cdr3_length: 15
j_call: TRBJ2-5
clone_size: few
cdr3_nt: TGCGCCAGCAGTCCCCAGGAGGGAAGGTGTGAGACCCAGTACTTC
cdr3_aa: CASSPQEGRCETQYF

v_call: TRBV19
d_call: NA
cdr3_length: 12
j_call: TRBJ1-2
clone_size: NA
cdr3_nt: TGTGCCAGTGGCCCGACAGGCTATGGCTACACCTTC
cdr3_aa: CASGPTGYGYTF

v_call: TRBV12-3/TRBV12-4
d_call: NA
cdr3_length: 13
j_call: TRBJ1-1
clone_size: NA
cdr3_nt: TGTGCCAGCAGTTTTGGGGTAAGAGCGGAAGCTTTCTTT
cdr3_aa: CASSFGVRAEAFF

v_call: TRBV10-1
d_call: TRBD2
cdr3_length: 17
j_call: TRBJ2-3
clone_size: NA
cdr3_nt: TGCGCCAGCAGACCCGGGACTAGCGGGGGAAGCACAGATACGCAGTATTTT
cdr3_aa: CASRPGTSGGSTDTQYF

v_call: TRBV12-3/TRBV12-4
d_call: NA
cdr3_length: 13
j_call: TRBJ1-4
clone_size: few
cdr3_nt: TGTGCCAGCAGTTTAACGACGAGAGAAAAACTGTTTTTT
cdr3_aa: CASSLTTREKLFF

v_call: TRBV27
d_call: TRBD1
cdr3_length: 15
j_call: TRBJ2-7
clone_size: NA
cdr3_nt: TGTGCCAGCAGTTTGTTGGGACAGAGCTCCTACGAGCAGTACTTC
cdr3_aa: CASSLLGQSSYEQYF

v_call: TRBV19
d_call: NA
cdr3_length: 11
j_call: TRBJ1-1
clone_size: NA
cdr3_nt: TGTGCCAGTATTAGGAACACTGAAGCTTTCTTT
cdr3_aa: CASIRNTEAFF

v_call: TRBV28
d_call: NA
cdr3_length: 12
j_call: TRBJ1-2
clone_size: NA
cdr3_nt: TGTGCCAGCGGAGACAGTTACTATGGCTACACCTTC
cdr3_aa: CASGDSYYGYTF

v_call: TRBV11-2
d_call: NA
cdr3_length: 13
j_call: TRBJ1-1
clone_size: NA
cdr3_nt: TGTGCCAGCAGCCGTACAGGATTTGGTGAAGCTTTCTTT
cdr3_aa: CASSRTGFGEAFF

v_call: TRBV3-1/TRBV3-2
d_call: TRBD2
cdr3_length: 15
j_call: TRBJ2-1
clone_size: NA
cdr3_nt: TGTGCCAGTACAAGACTAGCGGGGGAAAGCAATGAGCAGTTCTTC
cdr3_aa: CASTRLAGESNEQFF

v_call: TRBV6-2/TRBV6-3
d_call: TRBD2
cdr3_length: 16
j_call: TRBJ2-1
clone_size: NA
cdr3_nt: TGTGCCAGCAGTTACTCGTACGGGGGGGCCTACAATGAGCAGTTCTTC
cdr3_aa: CASSYSYGGAYNEQFF

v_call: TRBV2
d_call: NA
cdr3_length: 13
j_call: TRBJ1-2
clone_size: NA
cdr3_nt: TGTGCCAGCAGTGTAAGAGCTAACTATGGCTACACCTTC
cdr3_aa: CASSVRANYGYTF

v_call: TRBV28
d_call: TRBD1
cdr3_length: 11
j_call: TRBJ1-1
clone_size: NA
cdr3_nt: TGTGCCAGCAGGGGACAGGGAAGAGCTTTCTTT
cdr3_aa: CASRGQGRAFF

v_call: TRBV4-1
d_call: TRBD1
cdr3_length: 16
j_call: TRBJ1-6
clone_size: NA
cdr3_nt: TGCGCCAGCAGCCAAGATGACAGGGGCTATAATTCACCCCTCCACTTT
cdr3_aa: CASSQDDRGYNSPLHF

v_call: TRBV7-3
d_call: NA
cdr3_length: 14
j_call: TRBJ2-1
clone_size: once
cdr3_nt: TGTGCCAGCAGCTTAACCCATCGACGGGGCGGGCAGTTCTTC
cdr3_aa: CASSLTHRRGGQFF

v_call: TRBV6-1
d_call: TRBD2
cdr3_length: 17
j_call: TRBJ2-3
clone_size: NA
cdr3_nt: TGTGCCAGCAGTGATTCAGTAGCGGGGGGGATCACAGATACGCAGTATTTT
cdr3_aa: CASSDSVAGGITDTQYF

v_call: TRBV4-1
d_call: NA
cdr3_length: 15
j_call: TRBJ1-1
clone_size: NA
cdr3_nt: TGCGCCAGCAGCCAAGGCCATAGTCCGAACACTGAAGCTTTCTTT
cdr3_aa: CASSQGHSPNTEAFF

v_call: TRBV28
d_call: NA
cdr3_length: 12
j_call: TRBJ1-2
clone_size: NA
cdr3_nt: TGTGCCAGCAGTTTCAGGGAGAGGGGCTACACCTTC
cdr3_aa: CASSFRERGYTF

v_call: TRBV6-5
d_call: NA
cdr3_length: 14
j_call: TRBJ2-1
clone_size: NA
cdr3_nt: TGTGCCAGCGGGGGGGGCGTAACAGGGAATGAGCAGTTCTTC
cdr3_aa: CASGGGVTGNEQFF

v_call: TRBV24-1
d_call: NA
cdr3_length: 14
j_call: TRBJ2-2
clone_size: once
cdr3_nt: TGTGCCACTCCCGTTGGAGCCCTCACCGGGGAGCTGTTTTTT
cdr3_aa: CATPVGALTGELFF

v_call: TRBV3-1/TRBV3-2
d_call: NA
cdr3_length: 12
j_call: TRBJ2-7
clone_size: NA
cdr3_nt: TGTGCCAGCAGCCCGACCAACGGGGAGCAGTACTTC
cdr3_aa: CASSPTNGEQYF

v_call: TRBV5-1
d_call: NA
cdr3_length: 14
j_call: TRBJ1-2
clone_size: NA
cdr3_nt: TGCGCCAGCAGCTTGGGAGGGGATAAATATGGCTACACCTTC
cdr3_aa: CASSLGGDKYGYTF

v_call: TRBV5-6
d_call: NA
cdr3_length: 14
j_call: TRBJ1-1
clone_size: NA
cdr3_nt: TGTGCCAGCAGTAACGTCTCTAGACAGGACGAAGCTTTCTTT
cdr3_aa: CASSNVSRQDEAFF

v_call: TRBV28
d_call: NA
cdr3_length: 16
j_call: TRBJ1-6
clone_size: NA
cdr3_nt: TGTGCCAGCAGTTTAGGTCAGGGGCCGTATAATTCACCCCTCCACTTT
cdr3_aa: CASSLGQGPYNSPLHF

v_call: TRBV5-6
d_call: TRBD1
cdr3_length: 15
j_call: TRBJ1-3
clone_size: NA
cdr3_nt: TGTGCCAGCAGTTTACAGGGGGTCTCTGGAAACACCATATATTTT
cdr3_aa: CASSLQGVSGNTIYF

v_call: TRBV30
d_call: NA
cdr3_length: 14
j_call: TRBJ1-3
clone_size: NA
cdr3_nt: TGTGCCTGGAGGGGCAGGGACGCTGGAAACACCATATATTTT
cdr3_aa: CAWRGRDAGNTIYF

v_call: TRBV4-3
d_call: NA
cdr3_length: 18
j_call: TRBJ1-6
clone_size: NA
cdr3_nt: TGCGCCAGCAGCGTCCGACGGCCGGGGCTGAACAGTGATTCACCCCTCCACTTT
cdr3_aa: CASSVRRPGLNSDSPLHF

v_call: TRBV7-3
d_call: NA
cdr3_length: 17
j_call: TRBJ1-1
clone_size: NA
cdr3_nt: TGTGCCAGCAGCTTAATGGGACGAGCCCAGGGGAACACTGAAGCTTTCTTT
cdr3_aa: CASSLMGRAQGNTEAFF

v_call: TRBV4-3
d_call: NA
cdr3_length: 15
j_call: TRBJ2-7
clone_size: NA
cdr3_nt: TGCGCCAGCAGCCATGATCTCGACGCTTCCTACGAGCAGTACTTC
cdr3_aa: CASSHDLDASYEQYF

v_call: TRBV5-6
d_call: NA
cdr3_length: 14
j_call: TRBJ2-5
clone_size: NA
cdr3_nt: TGTGCCAGCAGCTTGCGGCGGGGGCTGGAGACCCAGTACTTC
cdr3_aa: CASSLRRGLETQYF